A single sample gave rise to the 17 T cell receptor beta chains below, sequenced in a study of OX40 agonist ivuxolimab in advanced cancers. Some clones are missing from TCRdb's copy, which holds only in-frame ones; the method was immunoSEQ multiplex PCR. The table lists just over 90,000 clones, 85% to 95% of them singletons, with approximately 2.4% in the top ten. Source: CD4+ or CD8+ T cells sorted from blood, taken in a trial of the OX40 agonist ivuxolimab. The origin of the receptors is an adult with an advanced solid tumor such as melanoma, head and neck, liver or kidney cancer.

Only one count was recorded for this clone. The rearrangement links TRBV4-1 to TRBJ1-2; D remains ambiguous. Germline values: CDR1 MGHRA, CDR2 YSYEKL. The CDR3 spans 14 residues. The V and J ends lost 4 bases and 3 bases respectively, with 12 bases between them. This chain's CDR3 is CASSPLTNYYGYTF. The CDR3 DNA sequence: TGCGCCAGCAGCCCCCTGACAAACTACTATGGCTACACCTTC.

The CDR3 coding sequence is TGCGCCAGCAGCTTGGAAGGCGCTTACTATAATTCACCCCTCCACTTT. This sequence encodes CASSLEGAYYNSPLHF. The chain recombines TRBV5-1 with TRBJ1-6; the D is unclear. This CDR3 contains 16 residues. V was pared by 0 bases and J by 3 bases, with 10 bases between. Germline lookup yields CDR1 SGHRS and CDR2 YFSETQ.

The rearrangement joins TRBV25-1 to TRBJ1-2; possibly TRBD1 for D (5 bases). V was shortened by 3 bases and J by 5 bases, with 7 bases between the two germline ends. The V gene's germline CDR1 is MGHDK and CDR2 SYGVNS. This CDR3 is 12 amino acids long. The CDR3, as DNA: TGTGCCAGCAGTGACGGGGCTTATGGCTACACCTTC. Amino acid sequence: CASSDGAYGYTF.

A single count supports this clone. This sequence joins TRBV6-1 and TRBJ2-1; no clear D. V dropped 6 bases and J dropped 8 bases, with 8 bases sitting between them. This CDR3 is built from 11 residues. Germline CDR1 MNHNS, CDR2 SASEGT. The CDR3 is CASRRAYEQFF. In nucleotides, the CDR3 is TGTGCCAGCAGGCGAGCCTATGAGCAGTTCTTC.

The chain carries TRBV7-6 and TRBJ2-1; weak D call: TRBD1 (6 bases). Germline V gives CDR1 SGHVS, CDR2 FNYEAQ. V lost 5 bases and J 7 bases, leaving 12 bases between the germline ends. The CDR3 consists of 13 residues. CDR3 amino acids: CASSLGQGNEQFF. The CDR3 DNA sequence: TGTGCCAGCAGCCTCGGGCAGGGGAATGAGCAGTTCTTC.

Here the CDR3 DNA reads TGCGCCAGTCAAAGCGGCGGGAGCGGTCAAGGCTCCTACGAGCAGTACTTC. This translates into CASQSGGSGQGSYEQYF. This chain links TRBV5-1 with TRBJ2-7; 7 positions agree with TRBD2. The CDR3 extends over 17 amino acids. With V trimmed by 8 bases and J by 0 bases, 17 bases remained unmatched. Germline CDR1 reads SGHRS; CDR2 reads YFSETQ.

The chain links TRBV18 to TRBJ1-3, with unresolved D. Trimming removed 0 bases at V and 0 bases at J, with 12 bases between. Germline V gives CDR1 KGHSH, CDR2 LQKENI. The CDR3 consists of 17 residues. The CDR3 sequence: CASSPPPGLNSGNTIYF. The CDR3, as DNA: TGTGCCAGCTCACCACCGCCAGGACTTAACTCTGGAAACACCATATATTTT. The whole variable domain, remainder taken from reference TRBV18 and TRBJ1-3, is NAGVMQNPRHLVRRRGQEARLRCSPMKGHSHVYWYRQLPEEGLKFMVYLQKENIIDESGMPKERFSAEFPKEGPSILRIQQVVRGDSAAYFCASSPPPGLNSGNTIYFGEGSWLTVV.

The chain uses TRBV9 and TRBJ1-1; D is unclear. The V gene lost 0 bases and the J gene lost 0 bases, with 6 bases spanning the gap. CDR1 and CDR2 (germline): SGDLS, YYNGEE. The CDR3 has 14 amino acids. The CDR3 loop is CASSVGGVNTEAFF. CDR3 in DNA: TGTGCCAGCAGCGTAGGTGGAGTGAACACTGAAGCTTTCTTT.

This chain connects TRBV6-5 to TRBJ1-1, with D possibly TRBD1 on 5 matching bases. Trimming stripped 4 bases from V and 5 bases from J, with 14 bases between. The CDR3 runs 14 residues. The germline V gene encodes CDR1 MNHEY and CDR2 SVGAGI. The CDR3 sequence: CASSSQVEGTEAFF. CDR3 bases: TGTGCCAGCAGTTCCCAGGTTGAGGGGACTGAAGCTTTCTTT.

The chain joins TRBV7-9 to TRBJ2-1; the D gene is possibly TRBD2 (5 bases). The germline CDR1 and CDR2 sequences are SEHNR and FQNEAQ (reference sequence). Between the trimmed V and J ends, which lost 3 bases and 9 bases, there was a span of 6 bases. The CDR3 covers 11 residues. As DNA, the CDR3 is TGTGCCAGCAGCTTCGAGGGTGAGCAGTTCTTC. It codes for CASSFEGEQFF.

The chain recombines TRBV29-1 with TRBJ2-1, with D uncertain. Germline CDR1 and CDR2: SQVTM and ANQGSEA. This CDR3 is 13 amino acids long. Trimming stripped 3 bases from V and 7 bases from J, with 13 bases between. DNA for the CDR3: TGCAGCGTTGAGGACCTCGTTAGTAATGAGCAGTTCTTC. Translation gives CSVEDLVSNEQFF.

V and J are TRBV9 and TRBJ1-1, with D possibly being TRBD1 (6 bases). CDR1 is SGDLS and CDR2 is YYNGEE in the germline V gene. V lost 3 bases and J lost 1, with 13 bases in between. The CDR3 totals 15 residues. CDR3 DNA sequence: TGTGCCAGCAGCGACGTACAGGGCCCGAACACTGAAGCTTTCTTT. This sequence encodes CASSDVQGPNTEAFF.

Notes on this clone: Relative to the germline gene, one junction end is altered; a read error may explain this. The J gene is TRBJ2-7, the V gene TRBV6-5, with TRBD2 as a possible D gene (6 bases). This CDR3 region has 14 residues. In germline, CDR1 is MNHEY, CDR2 SVGAGI. The CDR3: CAISESRDSYEQYF. CDR3 DNA sequence: TGTGCCATCAGTGAATCGCGGGATTCCTACGAGCAGTACTTC.

The rearrangement uses TRBV10-2 and TRBJ2-3; 7 nucleotides line up with TRBD1. Trimming at V came to 2 bases and at J to 1 base, leaving 0 bases not matched to a gene. The CDR3 has 14 amino acids. The V gene's germline CDR1 is WSHSY and CDR2 SAAADI. CDR3 protein: CASSETGGTDTQYF. DNA of the CDR3: TGCGCCAGCAGTGAGACAGGGGGCACAGATACGCAGTATTTT.

Only one count was recorded for this clone. The V and J genes are TRBV19 and TRBJ1-4; tentatively, D is TRBD1 (5 bases). CDR1 LNHDA and CDR2 SQIVND come from the germline V gene (reference sequence). V lost 6 bases to trimming and J lost 0 bases, with 14 bases between them. The CDR3 has 16 residues. The CDR3 DNA reads TGTGCCAGTAGGTGGACGGAGGGGTCAACTAATGAAAAACTGTTTTTT. Translation: CASRWTEGSTNEKLFF.

V and J are TRBV11-3 and TRBJ2-7; 7 bases line up with TRBD2. Germline V gene data show CDR1 as SGHNT and CDR2 as YENEEA. The CDR3 is made up of 14 amino acids. With 1 base clipped from V and 4 bases from J, the junction kept 4 bases outside the gene matches. The CDR3 loop reads CASSLGRGGYEQYF. The CDR3 nucleotides read TGTGCCAGCAGCTTAGGAAGGGGAGGGTACGAGCAGTACTTC.

A single count supports this clone. The chain is built from TRBV18 and TRBJ2-7, with D possibly being TRBD2 (6 bases). The CDR3 covers 13 residues. Germline CDR1 KGHSH, CDR2 LQKENI. Trimming pared 2 bases from V and 2 bases from J, leaving 7 bases between. Here the CDR3 reads CASSPWRAYEQYF. The CDR3 DNA is TGTGCCAGCTCACCATGGAGGGCCTACGAGCAGTACTTC.